These 25 T cell receptor beta chains were all obtained from the same sample, sequenced in a study of blood T cell repertoires in COVID-19. The method was immunoSEQ multiplex PCR; TCRdb's version includes in-frame clones alone and lacks a portion of them. The table records about 76,000 clones, over 75% of them present only once. The sequencing sample was made of peripheral blood. Receptors were obtained from a man aged 50 to 59 with COVID-19, enrolled during active disease.

This clone was detected only a few times. V usage is TRBV27 and J usage is TRBJ2-7, with D possibly being TRBD2 (5 bases). The germline V gene encodes CDR1 MNHEY and CDR2 SMNVEV (reference sequence). The CDR3 extends over 12 amino acids. The V end lost 7 bases, the J end lost 5 bases, and 12 bases lay between the germline ends. The CDR3 loop is CASTSSIDEQYF. DNA for the CDR3: TGTGCCAGCACCTCTAGCATCGACGAGCAGTACTTC.

The J gene is TRBJ1-5, the V gene TRBV7-2; D unclear. The germline CDR1 and CDR2 sequences are SGHTA and FQGNSA. CDR3 length: 14 residues. The ends were cut back, 6 bases at V and 4 bases at J, with 13 bases in the middle. The CDR3 nucleotides read TGTGCCAGCAGTTCGGCATCGGGGAATCAGCCCCAGCATTTT. Protein sequence: CASSSASGNQPQHF.

CDR3 sequence reads: CAWSEAGGQPQHF. The CDR3 DNA reads TGTGCCTGGAGTGAGGCAGGGGGTCAGCCCCAGCATTTT. V is TRBV30 and J is TRBJ1-5; 7 bases are shared with TRBD1. Germline V lookup: CDR1 GTSNPN, CDR2 SVGIG (reference sequence). V was pared by 1 base and J by 6 bases, with 3 bases of the junction left unmatched. The CDR3 length is 13 residues.

The DNA of the CDR3 is TGTGCCAGCTCCCCCAGAGACTCTAGACAAGAGACCCAGTACTTC. Its protein is CASSPRDSRQETQYF. The chain couples TRBV27 to TRBJ2-5; no definite D call. Trimming stripped 8 bases from V and 2 bases from J, with 18 bases between. Germline CDR1 is MNHEY and CDR2 is SMNVEV (reference sequence). The CDR3 covers 15 residues.

The rearrangement links TRBV7-6 to TRBJ2-2; 12 nucleotides align to TRBD2. V shed 3 bases and J 4 bases; nucleotides not matched to a gene: 12. The CDR3 is made up of 19 amino acids. Germline V gives CDR1 SGHVS, CDR2 FNYEAQ. CDR3 coding DNA: TGTGCCAGCAGCTTTGCCGGGACTAGCGGGTCCCCGGGCACCGGGGAGCTGTTTTTT. The encoded protein is CASSFAGTSGSPGTGELFF.

This clone is a singleton in its sample. V usage is TRBV6-5 and J usage is TRBJ1-1; D perhaps matches TRBD1 (5 bases). V was shortened by 8 bases and J by 4 bases, with 11 bases between the two germline ends. The germline CDR1 and CDR2 sequences are MNHEY and SVGAGI. The CDR3 is 12 amino acids. As DNA, the CDR3 is TGTGCCAGCCAGGGATGGAGCACTGAAGCTTTCTTT. This gives the protein CASQGWSTEAFF.

The chain uses TRBV29-1 and TRBJ2-7; TRBD1 matches 12 bases. Germline V lookup: CDR1 SQVTM, CDR2 ANQGSEA. The CDR3 contains 14 residues. Unmatched junction bases numbered 3, after V lost 4 bases and J lost 2 bases. This chain's CDR3 is CSVGDRGPPYEQYF. The CDR3 DNA reads as TGCAGCGTTGGGGACAGGGGGCCCCCCTACGAGCAGTACTTC.

This chain uses TRBV24-1 with TRBJ1-2, with TRBD1 as a possible D gene (5 bases). This CDR3 is 12 amino acids long. Germline V gene sequence: CDR1 KGHDR, CDR2 SFDVKD. V was trimmed by 8 bases and J by 5 bases, leaving 11 bases between them. The CDR3 loop is CATTLDRYGYTF. The DNA of the CDR3 is TGTGCCACCACCCTAGACAGATATGGCTACACCTTC.

The chain uses TRBV6-1 and TRBJ2-7; D unclear. From germline, CDR1 is MNHNS and CDR2 SASEGT. This CDR3 is 11 amino acids long. Trimming took 3 bases from V and 9 from J, leaving 9 bases between them. DNA of the CDR3: TGTGCCAGCAGTGACGTCCGCGGGCAGTACTTC. Its protein product is CASSDVRGQYF.

This clone has a single count. The chain is built from TRBV3-1 (or the pseudogene TRBV3-2) and TRBJ1-2; D may be TRBD1 (6 bases). The CDR3 has 13 amino acids. Trimming cost V 7 bases and J 8 bases, with 17 bases left between them. Germline CDR1 is LGHDT and CDR2 is YNNKEL (reference sequence). The CDR3 DNA reads as TGTGCCAGCATAAATTCCAGGGGACACGGCTACACCTTC. Amino acids: CASINSRGHGYTF.

The chain employs TRBV18 and TRBJ1-6, with TRBD1 matching over 8 bases. V was clipped by 2 bases and J by 8 bases; unmatched bases: 5. CDR1 is KGHSH and CDR2 is LQKENI in the germline V gene. The CDR3 spans 15 residues. The CDR3 sequence: CASSPVGQGDSPLHF. CDR3 nucleotide sequence: TGTGCCAGCTCACCAGTCGGACAGGGTGATTCACCCCTCCACTTT.

This rearrangement joins TRBV29-1 to TRBJ2-7, with a possible D match to TRBD2 (5 bases). The V end was cut by 3 bases, the J end by 4 bases, with 10 bases between. This CDR3 contains 12 residues. Germline CDR1 and CDR2: SQVTM and ANQGSEA. This CDR3 reads CSVESGIYEQYF. As DNA, the CDR3 is TGCAGCGTTGAGTCGGGAATTTACGAGCAGTACTTC.

In DNA, the CDR3 is TGTGCCAGCAGCTTATATCTGGGGGGGTTTAACACTGAAGCTTTCTTT. It is translated as CASSLYLGGFNTEAFF. The V call is TRBV7-2, the J call TRBJ1-1; a possible D gene is TRBD1 (5 bases). The CDR3 is 16 residues long. Germline V gene lookup returns CDR1 SGHTA and CDR2 FQGNSA. The V and J ends lost 2 bases and 2 bases respectively, with 15 bases between them.

The table lists this clone with a few counts. The gene calls are TRBV7-9 and TRBJ1-1; 9 nucleotides align to TRBD1. Germline CDR1 is SEHNR and CDR2 is FQNEAQ (reference sequence). The CDR3 spans 16 residues. The ends lost 5 bases at V and 6 bases at J; junction bases unmatched: 13. The CDR3 region is CASSLGQGTRGAEAFF. For the CDR3, the DNA is TGTGCCAGCAGCCTAGGACAGGGGACCCGGGGGGCTGAAGCTTTCTTT. Together with reference TRBV7-9 and TRBJ1-1, the CDR3 gives the full variable domain: DTGVSQNPRHKITKRGQNVTFRCDPISEHNRLYWYRQTLGQGPEFLTYFQNEAQLEKSRLLSDRFSAERPKGSFSTLEIQRTEQGDSAMYLCASSLGQGTRGAEAFFGQGTRLTVV.

This clone was seen a single time. This chain links TRBV25-1 with TRBJ1-6, with 9 bases matching TRBD1. CDR1 and CDR2 from the germline V gene are MGHDK and SYGVNS. The V segment lost 1 base and the J segment 6 bases; nucleotides outside the gene matches: 1. The CDR3 totals 15 residues. The DNA for the CDR3 is TGTGCCAGCAGTGAATCGGACAGGGGTAATTCACCCCTCCACTTT. It translates to CASSESDRGNSPLHF.

This chain links TRBV20-1 with TRBJ1-2; 8 positions match TRBD1. The CDR3 has 14 residues. Germline V gene lookup returns CDR1 DFQATT and CDR2 SNEGSKA (reference sequence). The V gene end was trimmed by 3 bases and the J gene end by 3 bases; junction bases not matched to a gene: 6. The CDR3 region is CSASSSGGDYGYTF. For the CDR3, the DNA is TGCAGTGCTAGTTCCTCAGGGGGCGACTATGGCTACACCTTC.

The V and J genes are TRBV2 and TRBJ2-1; D is perhaps TRBD1 (6 bases). The germline V gene has CDR1 SNHLY and CDR2 FYNNEI. Trimming pared 0 bases from V and 15 bases from J, leaving 12 bases between. This CDR3 has 12 amino acids. Written as DNA, the CDR3 is TGTGCCAGCAGTGAAGCTGAGGGGGATTGGTTCTTC. As protein: CASSEAEGDWFF.

This chain joins TRBV19 and TRBJ1-5; 9 bases agree with TRBD1. Unmatched junction bases numbered 4, after V lost 5 bases and J lost 5 bases. The CDR3 is made up of 14 amino acids. Germline loops: CDR1 LNHDA, CDR2 SQIVND (reference sequence). This chain's CDR3 is CASSAGQGYQPQHF. For the CDR3, the DNA is TGTGCCAGTAGTGCCGGACAGGGGTATCAGCCCCAGCATTTT. The variable domain in full, with the rest retrieved from reference TRBV19 and TRBJ1-5, is DGGITQSPKYLFRKEGQNVTLSCEQNLNHDAMYWYRQDPGQGLRLIYYSQIVNDFQKGDIAEGYSVSREKKESFPLTVTSAQKNPTAFYLCASSAGQGYQPQHFGDGTRLSIL.

The V and J genes are TRBV30 and TRBJ1-4, with D maybe TRBD1 (5 bases). CDR3 size: 14 residues. V was shortened by 1 base and J by 7 bases, with 13 bases between the two germline ends. From germline, CDR1 is GTSNPN and CDR2 SVGIG (reference sequence). This CDR3 reads CAWSGTLRSEKLFF. The CDR3 DNA reads as TGTGCCTGGAGTGGGACACTGAGAAGTGAAAAACTGTTTTTT.

The chain combines TRBV7-6 with TRBJ2-2; weak D call: TRBD2 (6 bases). The CDR3 runs 15 residues. The germline gives CDR1 SGHVS, CDR2 FNYEAQ. Trimming stripped 1 base from V and 3 bases from J, with 9 bases between. The CDR3 here is CASSLGGMHTGELFF. CDR3 nucleotides: TGTGCCAGCAGCTTAGGCGGGATGCACACCGGGGAGCTGTTTTTT.

The chain recombines TRBV19 with TRBJ2-7; 11 bases align to TRBD1. The CDR3 runs 16 residues. After removal of 4 bases from V and 2 bases from J, the junction contained 7 bases not matched to a gene. Germline V CDR1 and CDR2: LNHDA, SQIVND (reference sequence). The CDR3 DNA follows: TGTGCCAGTAGTACCGCGGGACAGGGGGTCCCCTACGAGCAGTACTTC. This sequence encodes CASSTAGQGVPYEQYF.

V is TRBV18 and J is TRBJ1-1, with D hard to call. The CDR3 runs 15 residues. Trimming removed 3 bases at V and 2 bases at J, with 13 bases between. Germline CDR1 reads KGHSH; CDR2 reads LQKENI. The CDR3 loop is CASSPRPGDNTEAFF. CDR3 DNA sequence: TGTGCCAGCTCACCGCGGCCCGGGGATAACACTGAAGCTTTCTTT.

The genes are TRBV4-2 and TRBJ2-4; 9 bases agree with TRBD1. Germline CDR1 is LGHNA and CDR2 is YNFKEQ. Germline trimming cut 4 bases from V and 6 bases from J; bases unmatched to any gene: 13. The CDR3 contains 17 residues. The CDR3 DNA is TGTGCCAGCAGCCGCACCAACGCCGGGACAGGGCCAAACATTCAGTACTTC. Residues: CASSRTNAGTGPNIQYF.

CDR3 sequence: CASSPGRRGELFF. DNA for the CDR3: TGTGCCAGCAGCCCAGGAAGGCGCGGGGAGCTGTTTTTT. The chain links TRBV7-2 to TRBJ2-2; D ambiguous. Between the trimmed V and J ends, which lost 5 bases and 7 bases, there was a span of 11 bases. This CDR3 spans 13 amino acids. The V gene's germline CDR1 is SGHTA and CDR2 FQGNSA.

J is TRBJ2-1 and V is TRBV28, with 15 bases that match TRBD2. Per the germline V gene, CDR1 is MDHEN and CDR2 is SYDVKM. The CDR3 has 17 residues. V dropped 3 bases and J dropped 7; count of bases not matched to a gene: 7. The CDR3 DNA follows: TGTGCCAGCAGTTTGGCGGGACTAGCGGGAGGAAGGAATGAGCAGTTCTTC. Amino acids: CASSLAGLAGGRNEQFF. Drawing the rest from reference TRBV28 and TRBJ2-1, the complete variable domain is DVKVTQSSRYLVKRTGEKVFLECVQDMDHENMFWYRQDPGLGLRLIYFSYDVKMKEKGDIPEGYSVSREKKERFSLILESASTNQTSMYLCASSLAGLAGGRNEQFFGPGTRLTVL.